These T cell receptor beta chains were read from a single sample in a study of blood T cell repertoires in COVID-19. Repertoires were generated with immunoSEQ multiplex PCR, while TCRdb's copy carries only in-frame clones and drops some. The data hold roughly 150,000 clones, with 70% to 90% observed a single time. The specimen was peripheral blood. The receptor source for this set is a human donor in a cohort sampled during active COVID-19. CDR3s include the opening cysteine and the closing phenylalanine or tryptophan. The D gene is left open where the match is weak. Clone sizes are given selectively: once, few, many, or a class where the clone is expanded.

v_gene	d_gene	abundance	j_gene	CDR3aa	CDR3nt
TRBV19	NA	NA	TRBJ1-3	CASSIPQGYGNTIYF	TGTGCCAGTAGTATTCCTCAGGGATACGGAAACACCATATATTTT
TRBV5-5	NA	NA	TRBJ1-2	CASSLDSGYTF	TGTGCCAGCAGCTTGGACAGTGGCTACACCTTC
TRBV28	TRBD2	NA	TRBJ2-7	CASSFGRLAALGEQYF	TGTGCCAGCAGTTTCGGGAGACTAGCGGCCCTTGGGGAGCAGTACTTC
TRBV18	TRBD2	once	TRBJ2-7	CASSLGLAGGGDEQYF	TGTGCCAGCTCACTAGGACTAGCGGGAGGTGGCGACGAGCAGTACTTC
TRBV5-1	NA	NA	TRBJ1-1	CASSSLRGGTEAFF	TGCGCCAGCAGCTCTTTAAGGGGGGGCACTGAAGCTTTCTTT
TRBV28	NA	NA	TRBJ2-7	CASSPKPGEKYF	TGTGCCAGCAGTCCTAAACCCGGGGAGAAGTACTTC
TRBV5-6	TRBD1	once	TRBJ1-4	CASSYPTGGGEKLFF	TGTGCCAGCAGCTATCCCACAGGGGGCGGGGAAAAACTGTTTTTT
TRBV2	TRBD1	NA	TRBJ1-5	CASRGDRGENQPQHF	TGTGCCAGCAGGGGGGACAGGGGAGAGAATCAGCCCCAGCATTTT
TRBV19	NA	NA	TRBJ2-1	CACGYNEQFF	TGTGCGTGCGGCTACAATGAGCAGTTCTTC
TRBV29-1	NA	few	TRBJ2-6	CSVESGSRFLSGANVLTF	TGCAGCGTTGAATCGGGGTCCCGATTCCTTTCTGGGGCCAACGTCCTGACTTTC
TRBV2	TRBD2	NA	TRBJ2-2	CASSEVRGGTGELFF	TGTGCCAGCAGTGAAGTCCGGGGGGGAACCGGGGAGCTGTTTTTT
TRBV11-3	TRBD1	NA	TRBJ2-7	CASSVQGTPGTYEQYF	TGTGCCAGCAGCGTACAGGGGACACCCGGAACCTACGAGCAGTACTTC
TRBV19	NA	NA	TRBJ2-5	CASSIGGWAGQTQYF	TGTGCCAGTAGTATAGGCGGGTGGGCGGGACAGACCCAGTACTTC
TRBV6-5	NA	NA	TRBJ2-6	CASSSPPLIGANVLTF	TGTGCCAGCAGTTCTCCCCCCCTTATTGGGGCCAACGTCCTGACTTTC
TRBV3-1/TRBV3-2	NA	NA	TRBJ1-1	CASSGSTGNTEAFF	TGTGCCAGCAGCGGTAGTACAGGGAACACTGAAGCTTTCTTT
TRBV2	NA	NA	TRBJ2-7	CASSDPPGEQYF	TGTGCCAGCAGCGACCCGCCGGGGGAGCAGTACTTC
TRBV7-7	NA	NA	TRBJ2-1	CASSLAGDGGNEQFF	TGTGCTAGCAGCTTAGCTGGGGACGGGGGCAATGAGCAGTTCTTC
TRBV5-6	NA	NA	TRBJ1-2	CASSPAGAGYGYTF	TGTGCCAGCAGCCCAGCAGGGGCAGGCTATGGCTACACCTTC
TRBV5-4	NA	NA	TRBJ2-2	CASSLGDRTGELFF	TGTGCCAGCAGCTTAGGGGATCGCACCGGGGAGCTGTTTTTT
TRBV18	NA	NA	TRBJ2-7	CASSPLDSYYEQYF	TGTGCCAGCTCACCTTTAGACAGCTACTACGAGCAGTACTTC
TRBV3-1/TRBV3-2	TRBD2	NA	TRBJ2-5	CASSQGRTAGVETQYF	TGTGCCAGCAGCCAGGGCAGGACAGCGGGGGTGGAGACCCAGTACTTC
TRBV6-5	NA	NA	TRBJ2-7	CASSGTRRSYEQYF	TGTGCCAGCAGCGGAACTAGGCGCTCCTACGAGCAGTACTTC
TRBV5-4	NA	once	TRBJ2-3	CASSLGAGRGTDTQYF	TGTGCCAGCAGCTTGGGGGCAGGCAGGGGCACAGATACGCAGTATTTT
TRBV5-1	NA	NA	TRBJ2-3	CASSRARDTDTQYF	TGCGCCAGCAGCCGGGCGCGGGACACAGATACGCAGTATTTT
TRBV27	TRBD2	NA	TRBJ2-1	CASSPFPLAGRAYNEQFF	TGTGCCAGCAGTCCATTCCCACTAGCGGGAAGGGCCTACAATGAGCAGTTCTTC
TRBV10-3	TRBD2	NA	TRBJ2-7	CAISAGGRNSYEQYF	TGTGCCATCAGCGCGGGGGGCCGAAACTCCTACGAGCAGTACTTC